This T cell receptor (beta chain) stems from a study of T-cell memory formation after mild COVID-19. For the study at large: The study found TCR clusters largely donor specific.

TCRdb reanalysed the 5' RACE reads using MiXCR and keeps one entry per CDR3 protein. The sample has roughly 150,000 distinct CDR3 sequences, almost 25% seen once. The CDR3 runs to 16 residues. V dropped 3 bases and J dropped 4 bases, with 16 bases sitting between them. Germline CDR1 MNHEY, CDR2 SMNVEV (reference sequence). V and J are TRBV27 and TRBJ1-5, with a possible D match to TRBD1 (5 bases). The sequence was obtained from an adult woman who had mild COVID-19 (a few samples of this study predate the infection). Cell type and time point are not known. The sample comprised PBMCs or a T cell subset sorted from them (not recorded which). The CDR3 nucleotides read TGTGCCAGCAGTTTCGGGGCCGAGGCTTTTAATCAGCCCCAGCATTTT. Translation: CASSFGAEAFNQPQHF.